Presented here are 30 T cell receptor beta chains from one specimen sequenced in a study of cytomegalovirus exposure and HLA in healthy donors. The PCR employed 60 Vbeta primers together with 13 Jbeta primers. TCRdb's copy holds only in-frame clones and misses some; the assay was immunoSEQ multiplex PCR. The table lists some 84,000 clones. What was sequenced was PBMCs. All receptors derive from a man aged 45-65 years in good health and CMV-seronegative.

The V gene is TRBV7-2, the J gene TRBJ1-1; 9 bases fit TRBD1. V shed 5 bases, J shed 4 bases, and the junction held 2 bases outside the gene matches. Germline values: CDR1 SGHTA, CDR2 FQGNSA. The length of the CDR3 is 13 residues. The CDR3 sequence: CASSVDRGTEAFF. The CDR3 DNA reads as TGTGCCAGCAGCGTGGACAGGGGCACTGAAGCTTTCTTT.

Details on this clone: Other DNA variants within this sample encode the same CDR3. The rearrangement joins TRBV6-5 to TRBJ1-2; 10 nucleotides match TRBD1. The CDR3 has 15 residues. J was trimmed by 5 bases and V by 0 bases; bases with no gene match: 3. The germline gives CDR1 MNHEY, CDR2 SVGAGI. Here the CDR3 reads CASSYSTGGGYGYTF. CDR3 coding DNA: TGTGCCAGCAGTTACTCGACAGGGGGCGGATATGGCTACACCTTC.

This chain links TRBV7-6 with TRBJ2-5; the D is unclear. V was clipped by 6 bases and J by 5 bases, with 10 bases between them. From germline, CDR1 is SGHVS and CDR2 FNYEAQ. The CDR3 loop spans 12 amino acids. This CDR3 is CASSKARETQYF. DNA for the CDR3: TGTGCCAGCAGTAAAGCACGGGAGACCCAGTACTTC.

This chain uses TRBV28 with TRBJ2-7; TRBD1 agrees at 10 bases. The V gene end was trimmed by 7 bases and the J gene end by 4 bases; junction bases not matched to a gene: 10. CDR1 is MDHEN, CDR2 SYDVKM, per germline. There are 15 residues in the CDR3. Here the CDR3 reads CASTPRDRGNYEQYF. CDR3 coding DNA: TGTGCCAGCACCCCTAGGGACAGGGGAAATTACGAGCAGTACTTC.

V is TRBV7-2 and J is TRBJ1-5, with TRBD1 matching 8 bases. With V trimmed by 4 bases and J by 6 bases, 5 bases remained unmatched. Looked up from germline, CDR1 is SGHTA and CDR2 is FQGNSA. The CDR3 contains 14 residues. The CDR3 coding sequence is TGTGCCAGCAGCTGGGGTGACAGGGGTCAGCCCCAGCATTTT. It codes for CASSWGDRGQPQHF.

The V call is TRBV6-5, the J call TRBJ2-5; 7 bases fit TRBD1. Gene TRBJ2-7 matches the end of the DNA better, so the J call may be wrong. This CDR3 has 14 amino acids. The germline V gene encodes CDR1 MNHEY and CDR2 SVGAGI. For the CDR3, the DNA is TGTGCCAGCGGCCCACCGGGACAGATCTACGAGCAGTACTTC. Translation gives CASGPPGQIYEQYF.

In DNA form, the CDR3 reads TGTGCCAGCTCACCCCCTGGGGGGACAGGGGGTTCGAGGTACGAGCAGTACTTC. This encodes CASSPPGGTGGSRYEQYF. The chain is built from TRBV18 and TRBJ2-7; 11 nucleotides align to TRBD1. Germline V gives CDR1 KGHSH, CDR2 LQKENI. The ends lost 3 bases at V and 4 bases at J; junction bases unmatched: 14. The CDR3 sequence is 18 residues long. The whole variable domain, remainder taken from reference TRBV18 and TRBJ2-7, is NAGVMQNPRHLVRRRGQEARLRCSPMKGHSHVYWYRQLPEEGLKFMVYLQKENIIDESGMPKERFSAEFPKEGPSILRIQQVVRGDSAAYFCASSPPGGTGGSRYEQYFGPGTRLTVT.

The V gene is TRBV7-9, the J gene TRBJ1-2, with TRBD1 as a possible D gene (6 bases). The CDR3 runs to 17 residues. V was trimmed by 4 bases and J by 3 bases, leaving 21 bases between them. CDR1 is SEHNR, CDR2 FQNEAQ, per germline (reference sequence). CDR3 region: CASSSPLWTALDYGYTF. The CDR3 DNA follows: TGTGCCAGCAGCTCCCCGCTATGGACAGCCCTAGACTATGGCTACACCTTC. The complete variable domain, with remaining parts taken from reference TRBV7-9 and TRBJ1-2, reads DTGVSQNPRHKITKRGQNVTFRCDPISEHNRLYWYRQTLGQGPEFLTYFQNEAQLEKSRLLSDRFSAERPKGSFSTLEIQRTEQGDSAMYLCASSSPLWTALDYGYTFGSGTRLTVV.

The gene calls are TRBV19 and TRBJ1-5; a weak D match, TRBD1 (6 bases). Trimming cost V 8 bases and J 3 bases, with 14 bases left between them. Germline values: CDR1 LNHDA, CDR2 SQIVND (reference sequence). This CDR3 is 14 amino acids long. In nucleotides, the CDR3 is TGTGCCAGTTGGGAACAGGGAAACAATCAGCCCCAGCATTTT. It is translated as CASWEQGNNQPQHF.

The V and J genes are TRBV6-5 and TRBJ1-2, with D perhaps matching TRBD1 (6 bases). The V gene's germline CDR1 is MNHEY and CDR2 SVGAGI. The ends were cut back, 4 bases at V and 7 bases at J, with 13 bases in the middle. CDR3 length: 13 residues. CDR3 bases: TGTGCCAGCAGTTTCTCACGACAGGCTGGCTACACCTTC. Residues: CASSFSRQAGYTF.

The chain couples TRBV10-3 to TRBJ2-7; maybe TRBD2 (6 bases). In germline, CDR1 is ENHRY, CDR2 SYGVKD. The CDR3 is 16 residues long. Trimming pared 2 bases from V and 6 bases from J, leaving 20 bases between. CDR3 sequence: CAISERAGYSVGEQYF. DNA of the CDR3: TGTGCCATCAGTGAGCGTGCGGGGTATAGTGTTGGCGAGCAGTACTTC.

This CDR3 reads CASSPLNERTEAFF. In DNA form, the CDR3 reads TGTGCCAGCTCACCACTGAACGAGAGGACTGAAGCTTTCTTT. This chain joins TRBV18 and TRBJ1-1; D gene ambiguous. V was clipped by 1 base and J by 5 bases, with 11 bases between them. The germline CDR1 and CDR2 sequences are KGHSH and LQKENI. The CDR3 sequence is 14 residues long.

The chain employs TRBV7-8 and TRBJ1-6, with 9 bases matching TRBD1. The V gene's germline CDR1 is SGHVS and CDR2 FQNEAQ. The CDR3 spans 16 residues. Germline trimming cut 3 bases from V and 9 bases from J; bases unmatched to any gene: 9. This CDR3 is CASSLGQGRRGSPLHF. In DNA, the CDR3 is TGTGCCAGCAGCTTGGGACAGGGTAGGAGAGGTTCACCCCTCCACTTT.

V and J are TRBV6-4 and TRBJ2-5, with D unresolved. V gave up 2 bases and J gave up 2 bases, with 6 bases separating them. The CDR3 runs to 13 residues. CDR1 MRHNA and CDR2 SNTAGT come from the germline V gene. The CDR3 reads CASSDGPQETQYF. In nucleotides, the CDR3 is TGTGCCAGCAGTGACGGGCCTCAAGAGACCCAGTACTTC.

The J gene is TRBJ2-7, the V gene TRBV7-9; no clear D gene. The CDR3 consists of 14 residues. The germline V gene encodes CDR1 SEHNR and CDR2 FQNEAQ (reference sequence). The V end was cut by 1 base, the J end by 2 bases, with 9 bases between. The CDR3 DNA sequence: TGTGCCAGCAGCTTAGGTCCGCGGACCTACGAGCAGTACTTC. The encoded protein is CASSLGPRTYEQYF. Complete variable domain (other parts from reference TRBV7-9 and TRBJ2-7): DTGVSQNPRHKITKRGQNVTFRCDPISEHNRLYWYRQTLGQGPEFLTYFQNEAQLEKSRLLSDRFSAERPKGSFSTLEIQRTEQGDSAMYLCASSLGPRTYEQYFGPGTRLTVT.

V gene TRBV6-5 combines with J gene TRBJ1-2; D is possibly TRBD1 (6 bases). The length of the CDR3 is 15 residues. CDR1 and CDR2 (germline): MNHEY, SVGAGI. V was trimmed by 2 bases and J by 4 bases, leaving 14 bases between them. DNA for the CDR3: TGTGCCAGCAGTTACGAAGGACAGACACGCTATGGCTACACCTTC. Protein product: CASSYEGQTRYGYTF.

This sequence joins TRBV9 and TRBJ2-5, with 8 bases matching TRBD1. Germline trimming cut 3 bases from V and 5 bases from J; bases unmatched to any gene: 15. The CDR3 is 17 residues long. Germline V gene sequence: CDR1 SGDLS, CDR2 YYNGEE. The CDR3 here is CASSALPPTGVGETQYF. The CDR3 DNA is TGTGCCAGCAGCGCCCTCCCCCCGACAGGGGTCGGGGAGACCCAGTACTTC.

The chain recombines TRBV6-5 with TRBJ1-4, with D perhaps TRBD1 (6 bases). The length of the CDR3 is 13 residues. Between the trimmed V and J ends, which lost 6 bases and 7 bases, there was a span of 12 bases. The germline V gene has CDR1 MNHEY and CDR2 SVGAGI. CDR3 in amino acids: CASSWDISEKLFF. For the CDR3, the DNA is TGTGCCAGCAGCTGGGACATTTCTGAAAAACTGTTTTTT.

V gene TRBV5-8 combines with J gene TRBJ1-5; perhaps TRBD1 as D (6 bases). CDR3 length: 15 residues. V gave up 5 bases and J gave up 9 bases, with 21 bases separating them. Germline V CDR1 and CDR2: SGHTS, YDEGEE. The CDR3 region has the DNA TGTGCCAGCAGGCAGACGGGGGGCCCCGTGTTGCCCCAGCATTTT. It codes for CASRQTGGPVLPQHF.

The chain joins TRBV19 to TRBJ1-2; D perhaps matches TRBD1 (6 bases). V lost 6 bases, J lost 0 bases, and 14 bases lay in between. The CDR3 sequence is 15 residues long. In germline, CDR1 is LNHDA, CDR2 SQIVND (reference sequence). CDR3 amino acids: CASRPQQGANYGYTF. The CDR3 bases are TGTGCCAGTAGACCACAACAGGGCGCTAACTATGGCTACACCTTC.

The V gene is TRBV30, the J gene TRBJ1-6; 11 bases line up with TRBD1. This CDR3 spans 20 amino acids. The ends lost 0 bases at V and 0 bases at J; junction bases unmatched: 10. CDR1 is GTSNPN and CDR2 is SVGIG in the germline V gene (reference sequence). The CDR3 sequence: CAWSVDRDRGSFSYNSPLHF. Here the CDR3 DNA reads TGTGCCTGGAGTGTAGACCGGGACAGGGGGTCGTTCTCCTATAATTCACCCCTCCACTTT.

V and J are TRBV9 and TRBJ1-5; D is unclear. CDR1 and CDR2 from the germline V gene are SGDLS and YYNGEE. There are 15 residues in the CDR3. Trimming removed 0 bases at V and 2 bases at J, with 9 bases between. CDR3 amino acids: CASSVGGYGNQPQHF. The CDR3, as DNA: TGTGCCAGCAGCGTAGGAGGGTATGGCAATCAGCCCCAGCATTTT.

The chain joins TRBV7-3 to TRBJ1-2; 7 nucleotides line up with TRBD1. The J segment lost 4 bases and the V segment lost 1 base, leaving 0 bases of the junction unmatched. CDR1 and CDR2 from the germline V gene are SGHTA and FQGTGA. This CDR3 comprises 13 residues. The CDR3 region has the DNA TGTGCCAGCAGCTTAAACAGGGGCTATGGCTACACCTTC. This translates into CASSLNRGYGYTF.

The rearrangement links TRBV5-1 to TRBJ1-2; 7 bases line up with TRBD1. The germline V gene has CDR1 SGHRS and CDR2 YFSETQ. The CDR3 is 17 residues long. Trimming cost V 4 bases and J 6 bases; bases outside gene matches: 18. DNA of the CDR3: TGCGCCAGCAGCCTCGACCGACAGGGTTGGAGGTTGCATGGCTACACCTTC. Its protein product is CASSLDRQGWRLHGYTF. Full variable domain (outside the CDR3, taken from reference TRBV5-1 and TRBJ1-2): KAGVTQTPRYLIKTRGQQVTLSCSPISGHRSVSWYQQTPGQGLQFLFEYFSETQRNKGNFPGRFSGRQFSNSRSEMNVSTLELGDSALYLCASSLDRQGWRLHGYTFGSGTRLTVV.

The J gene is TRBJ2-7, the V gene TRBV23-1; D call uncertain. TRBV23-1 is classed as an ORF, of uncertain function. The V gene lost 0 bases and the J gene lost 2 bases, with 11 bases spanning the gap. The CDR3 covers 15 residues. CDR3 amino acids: CASSQSETVAYEQYF. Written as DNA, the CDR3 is TGCGCCAGCAGTCAATCGGAAACAGTAGCCTACGAGCAGTACTTC.

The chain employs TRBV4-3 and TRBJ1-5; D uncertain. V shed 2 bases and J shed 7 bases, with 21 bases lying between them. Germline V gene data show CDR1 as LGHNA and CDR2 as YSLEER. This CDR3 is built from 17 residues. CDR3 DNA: TGCGCCAGCAGCCAACTTAAGAAAATGGTTTGCGGGCAGCCCCAGCATTTT. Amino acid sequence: CASSQLKKMVCGQPQHF.

The DNA for the CDR3 is TGTGCCATCAGTGGCTCCGACAGGGGCAATCAGCCCCAGCATTTT. This gives the protein CAISGSDRGNQPQHF. The chain recombines TRBV10-3 with TRBJ1-5; 7 bases are a match to TRBD1. Germline V gene data show CDR1 as ENHRY and CDR2 as SYGVKD. This CDR3 has 15 amino acids. Unmatched junction bases numbered 5, after V lost 4 bases and J lost 2 bases.

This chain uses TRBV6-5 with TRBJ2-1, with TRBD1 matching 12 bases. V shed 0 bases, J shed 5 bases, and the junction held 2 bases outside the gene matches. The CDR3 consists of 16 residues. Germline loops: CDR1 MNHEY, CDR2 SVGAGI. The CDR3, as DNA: TGTGCCAGCAGTTACTCAGGGACAGGGGGCCACAATGAGCAGTTCTTC. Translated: CASSYSGTGGHNEQFF.

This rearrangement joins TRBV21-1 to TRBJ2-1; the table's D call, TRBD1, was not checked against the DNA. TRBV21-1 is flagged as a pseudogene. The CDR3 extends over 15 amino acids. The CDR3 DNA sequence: TGTGCCAGCAGCAAAACGGACAGGGAGGGCGGTGAGCAGTTCTTC. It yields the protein CASSKTDREGGEQFF.

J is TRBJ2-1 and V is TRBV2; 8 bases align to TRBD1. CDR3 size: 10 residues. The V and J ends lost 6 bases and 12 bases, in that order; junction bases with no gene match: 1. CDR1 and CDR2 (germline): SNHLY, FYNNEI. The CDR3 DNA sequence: TGTGCCAGCAGAGGGACAGGGCAGTTCTTC. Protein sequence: CASRGTGQFF.